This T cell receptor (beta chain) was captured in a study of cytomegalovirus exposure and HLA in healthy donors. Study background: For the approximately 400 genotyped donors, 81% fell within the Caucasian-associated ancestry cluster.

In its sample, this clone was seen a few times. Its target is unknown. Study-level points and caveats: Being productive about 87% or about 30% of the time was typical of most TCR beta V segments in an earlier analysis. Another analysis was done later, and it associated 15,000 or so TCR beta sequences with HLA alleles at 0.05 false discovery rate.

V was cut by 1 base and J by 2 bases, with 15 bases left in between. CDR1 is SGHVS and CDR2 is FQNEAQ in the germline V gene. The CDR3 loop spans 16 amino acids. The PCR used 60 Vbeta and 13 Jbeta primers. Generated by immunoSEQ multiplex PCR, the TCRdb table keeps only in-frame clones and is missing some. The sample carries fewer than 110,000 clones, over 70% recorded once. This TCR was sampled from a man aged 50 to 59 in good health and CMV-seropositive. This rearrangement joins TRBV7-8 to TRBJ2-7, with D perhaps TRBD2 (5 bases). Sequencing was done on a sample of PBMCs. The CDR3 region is CASSLVAGLTTYEQYF. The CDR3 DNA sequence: TGTGCCAGCAGCTTAGTTGCAGGACTCACGACCTACGAGCAGTACTTC. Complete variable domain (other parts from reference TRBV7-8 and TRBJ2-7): GAGVSQSPRYKVAKRGQDVALRCDPISGHVSLFWYQQALGQGPEFLTYFQNEAQLDKSGLPSDRFFAERPEGSVSTLKIQRTQQEDSAVYLCASSLVAGLTTYEQYFGPGTRLTVT.